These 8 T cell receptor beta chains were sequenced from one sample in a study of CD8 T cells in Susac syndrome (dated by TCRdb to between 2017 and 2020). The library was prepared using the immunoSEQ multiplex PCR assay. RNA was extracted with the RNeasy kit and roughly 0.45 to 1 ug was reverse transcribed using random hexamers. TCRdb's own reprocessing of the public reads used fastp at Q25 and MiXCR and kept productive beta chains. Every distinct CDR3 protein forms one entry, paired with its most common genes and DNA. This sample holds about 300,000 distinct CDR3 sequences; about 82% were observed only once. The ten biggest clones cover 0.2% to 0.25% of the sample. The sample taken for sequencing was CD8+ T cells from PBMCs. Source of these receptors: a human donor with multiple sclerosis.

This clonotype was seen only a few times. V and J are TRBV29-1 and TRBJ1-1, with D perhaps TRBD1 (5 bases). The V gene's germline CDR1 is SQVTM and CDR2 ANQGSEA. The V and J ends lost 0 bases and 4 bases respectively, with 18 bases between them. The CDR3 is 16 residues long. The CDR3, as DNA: TGCAGCGTTGAAGAGGATCTGGAGAGCGGGGCCACTGAAGCTTTCTTT. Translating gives CSVEEDLESGATEAFF.

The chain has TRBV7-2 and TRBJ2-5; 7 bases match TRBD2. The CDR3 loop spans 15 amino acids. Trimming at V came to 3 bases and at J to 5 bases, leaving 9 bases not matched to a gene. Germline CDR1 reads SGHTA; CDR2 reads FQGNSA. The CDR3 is CASSFSPGGGETQYF. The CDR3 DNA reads TGTGCCAGCAGCTTTAGCCCGGGAGGCGGGGAGACCCAGTACTTC.

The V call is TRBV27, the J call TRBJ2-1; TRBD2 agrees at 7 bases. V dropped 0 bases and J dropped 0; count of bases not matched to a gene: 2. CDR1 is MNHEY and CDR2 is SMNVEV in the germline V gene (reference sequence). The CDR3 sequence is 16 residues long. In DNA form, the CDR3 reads TGTGCCAGCAGTTTATCTACTAGCGTCTCCTACAATGAGCAGTTCTTC. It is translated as CASSLSTSVSYNEQFF.

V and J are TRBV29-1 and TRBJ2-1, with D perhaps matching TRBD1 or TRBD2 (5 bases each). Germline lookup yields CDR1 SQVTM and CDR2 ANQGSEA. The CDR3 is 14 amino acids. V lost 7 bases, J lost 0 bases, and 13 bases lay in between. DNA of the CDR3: TGCAGCGAGGGCCAGGGAGCCTCCTACAATGAGCAGTTCTTC. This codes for CSEGQGASYNEQFF.

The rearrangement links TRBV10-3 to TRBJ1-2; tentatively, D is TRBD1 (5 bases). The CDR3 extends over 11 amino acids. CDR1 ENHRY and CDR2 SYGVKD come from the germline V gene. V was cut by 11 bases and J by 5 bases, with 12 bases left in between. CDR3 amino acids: CAFRQYYGYTF. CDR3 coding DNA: TGTGCCTTTCGACAGTATTATGGCTACACCTTC.

The chain's CDR3 is CATSDLHGGRNQPQHF. CDR3 DNA: TGTGCCACCAGTGATTTGCACGGCGGTAGAAATCAGCCCCAGCATTTT. The chain employs TRBV24-1 and TRBJ1-5, with unresolved D. Germline V gene lookup returns CDR1 KGHDR and CDR2 SFDVKD. V lost 0 bases and J 4 bases, leaving 12 bases between the germline ends. This CDR3 spans 16 amino acids.

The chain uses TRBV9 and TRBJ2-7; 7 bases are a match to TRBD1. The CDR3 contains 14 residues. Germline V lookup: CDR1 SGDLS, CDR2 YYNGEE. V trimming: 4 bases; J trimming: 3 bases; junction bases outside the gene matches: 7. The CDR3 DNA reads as TGTGCCAGCAGCCCCGGGACAGACGACTACGAGCAGTACTTC. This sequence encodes CASSPGTDDYEQYF.

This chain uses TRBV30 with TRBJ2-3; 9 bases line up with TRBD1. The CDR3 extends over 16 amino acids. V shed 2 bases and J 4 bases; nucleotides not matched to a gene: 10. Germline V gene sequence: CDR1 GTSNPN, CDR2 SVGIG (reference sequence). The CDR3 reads CAWSIRYRQGADTQYF. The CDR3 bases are TGTGCCTGGAGTATTAGGTACAGACAGGGGGCAGATACGCAGTATTTT.